Following are 10 T cell receptor beta chains from one sample sequenced in a study of cytomegalovirus exposure and HLA in healthy donors (dated by TCRdb to about 2017). Library prep was done by the immunoSEQ multiplex PCR assay. The table comes from immuneACCESS by way of TCRdb, which keeps in-frame sequences with V and J called. Part of the clones is missing from these tables; in studies checked, under half for an unresolved V gene and the rest for unknown reasons. The table for this sample lists about 330,000 clones; 70% to 90% of them were counted only once. About 0.8% of the sample is in the top ten clones. Specimen: PBMCs. All receptors come from a woman aged 18-29 years in good health and CMV-seronegative.

The V and J genes are TRBV18 and TRBJ1-4; the D is unclear. Germline V gene data show CDR1 as KGHSH and CDR2 as LQKENI. This CDR3 contains 13 residues. V lost 2 bases to trimming and J lost 8 bases, with 9 bases between them. The CDR3 sequence: CASSPDWEEKLFF. As DNA, the CDR3 is TGTGCCAGCTCACCAGATTGGGAGGAAAAACTGTTTTTT.

This rearrangement joins TRBV28 to TRBJ2-7, with TRBD2 matching over 9 bases. J lost 4 bases, V lost 5 bases, and 6 bases had no gene match. The CDR3 extends over 14 amino acids. Germline CDR1 reads MDHEN; CDR2 reads SYDVKM. The CDR3 nucleotides read TGTGCCAGCAGTCGTAGCGGGAGCATATACGAGCAGTACTTC. Protein: CASSRSGSIYEQYF.

The rearrangement links TRBV4-1 to TRBJ2-7; 9 bases are shared with TRBD1. The V gene's germline CDR1 is MGHRA and CDR2 YSYEKL. This CDR3 is built from 19 residues. V was clipped by 0 bases and J by 1 base; unmatched bases: 13. CDR3 region: CASSQDFLPGQGISYEQYF. Written as DNA, the CDR3 is TGCGCCAGCAGCCAAGACTTTCTCCCGGGACAGGGAATTTCCTACGAGCAGTACTTC.

The rearrangement uses TRBV4-2 and TRBJ2-3; maybe TRBD1 (6 bases). The CDR3 is made up of 14 amino acids. From germline, CDR1 is LGHNA and CDR2 YNFKEQ. The V gene lost 6 bases and the J gene lost 5 bases, with 15 bases spanning the gap. CDR3 amino acids: CASSPQGPRDTQYF. The CDR3 nucleotides read TGTGCCAGCAGTCCCCAGGGGCCCAGAGATACGCAGTATTTT.

CDR3 nucleotides: TGCGCCAGCAGCCACCCCTTAGATACGCAGTATTTT. It translates to CASSHPLDTQYF. This chain connects TRBV4-1 to TRBJ2-3, with unresolved D. V lost 3 bases, J lost 5 bases, and 6 bases lay in between. Per germline, CDR1 MGHRA and CDR2 YSYEKL. This CDR3 region has 12 residues.

J is TRBJ2-1 and V is TRBV6-5; 12 bases are a match to TRBD2. CDR1 and CDR2 from the germline V gene are MNHEY and SVGAGI. The CDR3 spans 13 residues. The ends lost 8 bases at V and 10 bases at J; junction bases unmatched: 6. The CDR3 nucleotides read TGTGCCAGCCGACTAGCGGGAGATCGGGAGCAGTTCTTC. Its protein product is CASRLAGDREQFF.

This clone was counted a single time. This chain links TRBV19 with TRBJ1-2, with unresolved D. Per germline, CDR1 LNHDA and CDR2 SQIVND (reference sequence). Deletions cut 5 bases from V and 4 bases from J, with 11 bases between. This CDR3 region has 13 residues. The chain's CDR3 is CASSGGIFYGYTF. The CDR3 DNA is TGTGCCAGTAGTGGAGGGATCTTCTATGGCTACACCTTC.

The chain joins TRBV4-2 to TRBJ2-1; TRBD2 aligns across 10 bases. Germline CDR1 and CDR2: LGHNA and YNFKEQ. This CDR3 has 16 amino acids. V gave up 1 base and J gave up 7 bases; unmatched junction bases: 7. CDR3 residues: CASSQGAGGPLNEQFF. CDR3 in DNA: TGTGCCAGCAGCCAAGGAGCGGGAGGGCCATTGAATGAGCAGTTCTTC.

The chain links TRBV29-1 to TRBJ1-4, with TRBD1 as a possible D gene (5 bases). Germline V CDR1 and CDR2: SQVTM, ANQGSEA. This CDR3 is built from 14 residues. V was shortened by 4 bases and J by 4 bases, with 13 bases between the two germline ends. Here the CDR3 reads CSVVPSDSNEKLFF. In nucleotides, the CDR3 is TGCAGCGTTGTCCCGTCCGACAGTAATGAAAAACTGTTTTTT.

This clone was observed a single time. V and J are TRBV25-1 and TRBJ2-5, with TRBD2 matching 9 bases. The V and J ends lost 4 bases and 3 bases, in that order; junction bases with no gene match: 9. The CDR3 contains 16 residues. CDR1 MGHDK and CDR2 SYGVNS come from the germline V gene. CDR3 DNA: TGTGCCAGCAGTGGGGGACTAGCTGGATTAAAAGAGACCCAGTACTTC. Translation: CASSGGLAGLKETQYF.